This TCR beta chain was identified in a study of blood T cell repertoires in COVID-19. Turning to the study itself: The origin of the acute and convalescent COVID-19 samples was the United States, Italy and Spain. T cells, B-cell-depleted T cells, or PBMCs provided the cDNA or gDNA that served as material.

Original processing methods: Amplification of reference gene primers provided the estimated nucleated cell counts. The method was immunoSEQ multiplex PCR; TCRdb's version includes in-frame clones alone and lacks a portion of them. V and J calls and clone size come straight from that table; D and trimming were deduced from the DNA. The repertoire consists of about 99,000 clones, with 87% occurring once and the leading ten covering 6.2%. The ends lost 3 bases at V and 8 bases at J; junction bases unmatched: 9. Germline CDR1 reads LNHNV; CDR2 reads YYDKDF (reference sequence). The CDR3 runs to 16 residues.

This TCR was sampled from a human donor in a cohort sampled during active COVID-19. Sequenced sample: peripheral blood. The genes are TRBV15 and TRBJ1-4; 10 bases fit TRBD1. The CDR3 loop is CATSRRAGTGEEKLFF. DNA for the CDR3: TGTGCCACCAGCAGGCGGGCGGGGACAGGGGAAGAAAAACTGTTTTTT.